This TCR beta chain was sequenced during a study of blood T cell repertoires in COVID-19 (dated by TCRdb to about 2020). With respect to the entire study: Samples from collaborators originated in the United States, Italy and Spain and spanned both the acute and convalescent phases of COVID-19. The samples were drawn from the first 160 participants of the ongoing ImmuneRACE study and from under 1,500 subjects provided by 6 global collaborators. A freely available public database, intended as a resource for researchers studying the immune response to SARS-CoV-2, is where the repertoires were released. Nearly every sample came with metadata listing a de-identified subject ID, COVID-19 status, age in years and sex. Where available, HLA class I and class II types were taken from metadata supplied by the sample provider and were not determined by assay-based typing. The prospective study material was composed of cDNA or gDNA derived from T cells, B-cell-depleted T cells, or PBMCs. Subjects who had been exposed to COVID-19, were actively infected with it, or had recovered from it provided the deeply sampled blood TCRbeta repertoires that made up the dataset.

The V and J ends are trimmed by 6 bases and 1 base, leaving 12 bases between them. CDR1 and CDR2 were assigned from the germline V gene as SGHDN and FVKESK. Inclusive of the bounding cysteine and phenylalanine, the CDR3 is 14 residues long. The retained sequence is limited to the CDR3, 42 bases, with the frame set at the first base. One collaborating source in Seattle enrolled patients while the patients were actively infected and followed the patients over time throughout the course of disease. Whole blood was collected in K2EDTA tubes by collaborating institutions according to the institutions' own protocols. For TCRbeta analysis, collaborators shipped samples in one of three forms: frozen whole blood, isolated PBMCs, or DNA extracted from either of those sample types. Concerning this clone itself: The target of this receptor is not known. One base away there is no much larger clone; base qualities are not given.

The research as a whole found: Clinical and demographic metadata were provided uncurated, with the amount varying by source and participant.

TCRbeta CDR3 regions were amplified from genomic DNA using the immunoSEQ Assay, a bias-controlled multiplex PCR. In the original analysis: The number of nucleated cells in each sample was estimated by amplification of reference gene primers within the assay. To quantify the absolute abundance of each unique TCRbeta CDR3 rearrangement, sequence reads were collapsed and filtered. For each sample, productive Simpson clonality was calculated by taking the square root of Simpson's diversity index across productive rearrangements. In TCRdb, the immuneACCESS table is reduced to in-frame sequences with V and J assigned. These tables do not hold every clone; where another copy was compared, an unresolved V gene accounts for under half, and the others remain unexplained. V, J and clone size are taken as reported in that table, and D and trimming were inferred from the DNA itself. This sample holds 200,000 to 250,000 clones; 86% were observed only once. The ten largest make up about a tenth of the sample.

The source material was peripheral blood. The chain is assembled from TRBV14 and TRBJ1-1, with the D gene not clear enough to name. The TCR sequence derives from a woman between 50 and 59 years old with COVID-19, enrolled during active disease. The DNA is TGTGCCAGCAGTCTCGTGGGGAGGAACACTGAAGCTTTCTTT. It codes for CASSLVGRNTEAFF.